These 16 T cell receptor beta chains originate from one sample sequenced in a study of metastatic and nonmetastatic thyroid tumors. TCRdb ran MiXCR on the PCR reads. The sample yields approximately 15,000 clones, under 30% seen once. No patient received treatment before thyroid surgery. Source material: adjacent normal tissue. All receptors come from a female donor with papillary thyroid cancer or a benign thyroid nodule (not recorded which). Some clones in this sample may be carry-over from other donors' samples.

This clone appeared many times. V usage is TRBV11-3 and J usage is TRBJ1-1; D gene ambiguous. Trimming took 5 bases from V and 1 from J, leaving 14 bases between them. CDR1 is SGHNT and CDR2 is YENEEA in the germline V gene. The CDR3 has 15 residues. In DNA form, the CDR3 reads TGTGCCAGCAGCCCACGCGGAAACAGGAACACTGAAGCTTTCTTT. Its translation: CASSPRGNRNTEAFF. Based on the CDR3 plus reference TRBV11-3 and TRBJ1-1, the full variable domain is EAGVVQSPRYKIIEKKQPVAFWCNPISGHNTLYWYLQNLGQGPELLIRYENEEAVDDSQLPKDRFSAERLKGVDSTLKIQPAELGDSAVYLCASSPRGNRNTEAFFGQGTRLTVV.

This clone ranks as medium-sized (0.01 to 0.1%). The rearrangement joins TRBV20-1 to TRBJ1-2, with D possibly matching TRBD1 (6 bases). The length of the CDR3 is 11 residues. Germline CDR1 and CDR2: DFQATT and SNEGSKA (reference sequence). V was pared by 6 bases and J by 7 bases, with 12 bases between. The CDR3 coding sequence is TGCAGTGCGCAAGGGGGGGGTGGCTACACCTTC. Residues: CSAQGGGGYTF.

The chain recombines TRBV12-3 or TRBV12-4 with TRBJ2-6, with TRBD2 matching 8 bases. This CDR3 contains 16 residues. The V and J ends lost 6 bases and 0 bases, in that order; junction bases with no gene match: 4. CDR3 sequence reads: CASRTAGASGANVLTF. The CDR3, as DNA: TGTGCCAGCAGGACAGCGGGGGCCTCTGGGGCCAACGTCCTGACTTTC.

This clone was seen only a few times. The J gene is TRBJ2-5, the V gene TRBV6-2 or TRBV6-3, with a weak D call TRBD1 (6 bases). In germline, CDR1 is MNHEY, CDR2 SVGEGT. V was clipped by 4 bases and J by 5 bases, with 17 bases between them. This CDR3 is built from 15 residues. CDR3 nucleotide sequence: TGTGCCAGCAGTTCCTTGGGGGCGGCTGAGGAGACCCAGTACTTC. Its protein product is CASSSLGAAEETQYF.

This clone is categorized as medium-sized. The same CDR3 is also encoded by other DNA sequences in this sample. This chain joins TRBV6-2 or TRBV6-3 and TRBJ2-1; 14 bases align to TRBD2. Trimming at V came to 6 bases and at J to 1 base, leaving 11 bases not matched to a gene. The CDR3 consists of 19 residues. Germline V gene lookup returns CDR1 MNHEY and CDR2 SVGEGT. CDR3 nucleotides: TGTGCCAGCAGAAGATACGGGACTAGCGGGAGTTTATCCTACAATGAGCAGTTCTTC. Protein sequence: CASRRYGTSGSLSYNEQFF.

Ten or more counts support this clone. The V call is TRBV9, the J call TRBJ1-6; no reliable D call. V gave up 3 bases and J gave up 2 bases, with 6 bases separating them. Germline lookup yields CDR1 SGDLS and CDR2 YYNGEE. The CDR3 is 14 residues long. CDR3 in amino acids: CASSGGTYNSPLHF. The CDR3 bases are TGTGCCAGCAGCGGGGGAACCTATAATTCACCCCTCCACTTT.

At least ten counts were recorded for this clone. Here the CDR3 reads CASSQTGDNTEAFF. The CDR3, as DNA: TGCGCCAGCAGCCAAACAGGGGATAACACTGAAGCTTTCTTT. V is TRBV4-1 and J is TRBJ1-1, with 7 bases fitting TRBD1. Per germline, CDR1 MGHRA and CDR2 YSYEKL. Trimming removed 2 bases from V and 2 bases from J; junction bases left unmatched: 2. The CDR3 extends over 14 amino acids.

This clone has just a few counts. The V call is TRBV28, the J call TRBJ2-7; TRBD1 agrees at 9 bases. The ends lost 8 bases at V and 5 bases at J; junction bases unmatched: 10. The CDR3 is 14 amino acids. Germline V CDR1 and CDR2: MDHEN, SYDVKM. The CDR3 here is CASRRDRAANEQYF. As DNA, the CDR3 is TGTGCCAGCCGGAGGGACAGGGCTGCCAACGAGCAGTACTTC.

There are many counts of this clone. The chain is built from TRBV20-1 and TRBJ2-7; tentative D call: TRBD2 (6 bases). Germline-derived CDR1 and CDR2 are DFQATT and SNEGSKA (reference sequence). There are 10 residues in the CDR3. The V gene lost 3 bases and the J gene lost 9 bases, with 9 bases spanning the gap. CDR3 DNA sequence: TGCAGTGCTAGCGAGGAGGGGCAGTACTTC. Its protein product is CSASEEGQYF.

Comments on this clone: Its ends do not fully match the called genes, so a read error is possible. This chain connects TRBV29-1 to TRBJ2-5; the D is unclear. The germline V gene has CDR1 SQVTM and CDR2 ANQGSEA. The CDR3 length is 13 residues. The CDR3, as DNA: TGCAGCGTTGATACCGGTAGTGAAGATACCCAGTACTTC. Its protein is CSVDTGSEDTQYF.

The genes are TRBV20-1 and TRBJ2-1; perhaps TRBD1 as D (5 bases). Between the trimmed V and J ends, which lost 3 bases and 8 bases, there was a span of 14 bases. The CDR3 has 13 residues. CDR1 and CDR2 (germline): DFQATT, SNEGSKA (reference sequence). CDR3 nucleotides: TGCAGTGCTAGTACCGGCAGGGTTGATGAGCAGTTCTTC. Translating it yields CSASTGRVDEQFF.

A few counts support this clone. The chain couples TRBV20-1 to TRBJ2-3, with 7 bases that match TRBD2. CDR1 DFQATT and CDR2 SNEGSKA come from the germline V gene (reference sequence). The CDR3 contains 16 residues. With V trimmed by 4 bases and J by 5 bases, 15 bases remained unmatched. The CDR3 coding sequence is TGCAGTGCTAATAGCCTGGGGCTAGCGGAAGAAGATACGCAGTATTTT. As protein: CSANSLGLAEEDTQYF.

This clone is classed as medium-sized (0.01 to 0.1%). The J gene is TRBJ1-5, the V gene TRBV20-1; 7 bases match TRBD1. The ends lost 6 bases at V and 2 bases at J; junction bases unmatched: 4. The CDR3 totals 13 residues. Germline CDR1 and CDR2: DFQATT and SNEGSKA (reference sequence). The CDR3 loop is CSARQGGNQPQHF. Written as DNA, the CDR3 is TGCAGTGCCCGACAGGGAGGCAATCAGCCCCAGCATTTT.

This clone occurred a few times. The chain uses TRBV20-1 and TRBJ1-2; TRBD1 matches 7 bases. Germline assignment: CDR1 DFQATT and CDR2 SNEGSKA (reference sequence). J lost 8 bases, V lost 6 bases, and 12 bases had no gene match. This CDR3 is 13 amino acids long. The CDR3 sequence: CSAIPSGGWGYTF. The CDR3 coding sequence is TGCAGTGCCATCCCGTCAGGGGGTTGGGGCTACACCTTC.

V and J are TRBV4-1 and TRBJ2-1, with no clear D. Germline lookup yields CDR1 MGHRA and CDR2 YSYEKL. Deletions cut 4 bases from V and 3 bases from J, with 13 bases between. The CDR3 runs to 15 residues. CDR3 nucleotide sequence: TGCGCCAGCAGCCCTTTAAAAGCTGGCTACAATGAGCAGTTCTTC. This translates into CASSPLKAGYNEQFF.

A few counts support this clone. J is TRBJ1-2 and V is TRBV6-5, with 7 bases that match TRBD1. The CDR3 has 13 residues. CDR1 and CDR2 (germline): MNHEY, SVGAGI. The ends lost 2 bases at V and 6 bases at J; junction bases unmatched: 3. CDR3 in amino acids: CASSYRDSDGYTF. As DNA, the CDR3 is TGTGCCAGCAGTTACCGGGACAGCGATGGCTACACCTTC.